This T cell receptor beta chain originates from a study of cytomegalovirus exposure and HLA in healthy donors (dated by TCRdb to the late 2010s). With regard to the full study: An earlier analysis of several hundred of the donors reported more than 250 Gb of sequence data and about 100 million unique TCR beta sequences from about 180 million T cells. About 300 gigabases of sequencing data and tens of millions of unique TCR sequences were included in an early release covering about 600 HLA-typed donors. Of the 300 to 450 genotyped donors, over 70% fell in the genetic ancestry cluster associated with self-reported Caucasian donors. The study aimed to test whether signatures of past pathogen exposure could be identified by cataloging public T cell receptors. Using immunosequencing, the study profiled T cell repertoires from 640 or so subjects and related those repertoires to cytomegalovirus serostatus. In addition to the first cohort of around 670 subjects, a separate validation cohort of approximately 130 different subjects was used. To predict cytomegalovirus infection status, the study brought together high-throughput TCR immunosequencing, statistical association of individual TCRs with disease status, and machine learning. A later analysis re-analyzed previously published TCR beta repertoires from roughly 600 donors and added high-resolution HLA genotyping to study TCR occurrence patterns. Rather than using new phenotypic data, the later analysis identified candidate immune exposures from TCR beta sequences and from how often those sequences occurred across donors. To decide whether each TCR beta V gene segment behaved as functional or pseudogenic, an earlier analysis of some 600 of the donors relied on high-throughput TCR beta sequencing. Donor age, sex, ethnicity and CMV serostatus were collected together with the repertoire data. In a later genetic analysis, genome-wide SNP genotypes for about 55% of the roughly 700 donors were used, and that subset was treated as a discovery cohort. Every repertoire in the discovery cohort had been generated on one and the same sequencing platform. Both class I and class II loci were covered by HLA typing, at four-digit resolution. Typing coverage differed by locus: A, B, C, DRB1 and DQB1 were typed in about 620-630 donors, DQA1 in about 500, DPA1 in approximately 610, and DPB1 in 450 to 490. Roughly 5 DR-DQ haplotypes were handled as single units for association and clustering, since linkage in the cohort was strong. Among 350 to 400 genotyped donors of the cohort, an average of about 240,000 unique TCR beta nucleotide sequences were sequenced per donor, around a sixth of them non-productive.

The library was produced with the immunoSEQ multiplex PCR assay. For the multiplex PCR, a mixture combining 60 forward primers for TCR Vbeta segments and 13 reverse primers for TCR Jbeta segments was used. A multiplex PCR assay on genomic DNA amplified the CDR3 region of rearranged TCR beta genes. The amplified TCR beta libraries were sequenced on the Illumina HiSeq System as 87-base-pair reads. The authors' pipeline ran thus. A later analysis counted about 80 million unique TCR beta chains across the 666 repertoires, and 10 million to 11 million of these chains were shared by at least two donors. To remove PCR and sequencing errors, raw reads were error-corrected and collapsed into unique sequences using a nearest-neighbor algorithm that merged closely related sequences. V, D and J gene segments were assigned by aligning CDR3 sequences to IMGT reference sequences. Each retained sequence needed at least a six-nucleotide match to both a V gene segment and a J gene segment. A rearrangement counted as productive if the CDR3 had no stop codons and remained in frame with V and J, and every other rearrangement counted as non-productive. Following IMGT convention, CDR3 was defined as the stretch from the second conserved V-encoded cysteine to the conserved J-encoded phenylalanine. In an earlier analysis of approximately 590 of the donors, sequences lacking an unambiguous match to a single V gene segment were excluded. An earlier analysis of 587 of the donors classified V segments as functional when productive rearrangements were above 56.7% and as segregating when the standard deviation between donors was above 5%. A statistical classification framework was built for diagnosing cytomegalovirus status from the catalog of TCR beta chain sequences. V and J gene assignment, in a later analysis, came from comparing TCR nucleotide sequences with IMGT/GENE-DB human TR gene sequences. In a later analysis, CDR3 sequences and most-parsimonious VDJ recombination scenarios were assigned using the TCRdist pipeline. In a later analysis, each TCR beta chain was defined by its CDR3 amino acid sequence together with its V-gene family, and reads without a unique V-gene family were excluded. To address suspected cross-contamination and a sequencing artifact, a later analysis removed roughly 580 highly shared, low-generation-probability nucleotide sequences. A later analysis calculated a clonal expansion index for each public chain from normalized within-repertoire ranks of inferred template counts. A later analysis computed generation probabilities with a VDJ recombination model fitted to out-of-frame rearrangements, and checked the results against IGoR. A later analysis scored TCR-TCR, TCR-HLA and TCR-CMV co-occurrence with hypergeometric tests, applying a repertoire-size bias correction to TCR pairs. In a later analysis, false discovery rates were estimated by permuting HLA or CMV assignments 20 times. In a later analysis, co-occurring TCRs were grouped using DBSCAN, and TCRdist sequence similarity was added for clustering within HLA-allele-positive subsets. For co-occurrence clustering, repertoires with fewer than 30,000 or more than 120,000 public chains were excluded, along with several repertoires with anomalous nucleotide sharing. Imported from immuneACCESS, the table was reduced by TCRdb to in-frame sequences with V and J called. These copies leave out some clones; in studies compared against another copy, an unresolved V gene accounts for under half, and the cause of the remainder is not known. V, J and clone size are taken as reported in that table, and D and trimming were inferred from the DNA itself. The sample profile shows 90,000 to 130,000 clones; about 80% of them were found once. Clones ranked in the top ten supply 2.5% to 3% of the sample.

The cohort comprised around 700 healthy bone marrow donors. All cohort members were sampled while nominally healthy, although unrecorded immune exposures were likely present. The donor was CMV seropositive and was included in the group of 250 to 350 seropositive cohort members. A peripheral blood sample was provided by each donor, and peripheral blood mononuclear cells were used for TCR beta sequencing. Genomic DNA extraction from the blood cell samples was performed with the Qiagen DNeasy Blood Extraction Kit. Study-wide conclusions, independent of this receptor: In a later analysis, the rate of TCR association differed among HLA loci, with DRB1 alleles having the most associated TCRs and HLA-C alleles having the fewest. The classifier was reported to diagnose cytomegalovirus status with high specificity and sensitivity in both the original cohort and the validation cohort. An earlier analysis of around 540 of the donors showed that most TCR beta V segments appeared in productive rearrangements either about 87% or about 30% of the time, which broadly matched IMGT annotations. Most TCR sequences were observed very rarely across donors, whereas some public TCRs were present in many individuals. Sequencing depth was assumed to be roughly uniform across donors in the presence/absence analyses, though that assumption may not hold. Correlated functional status among segregating V segments might reflect linkage disequilibrium, but an unknown experimental factor could not be ruled out. Assigning TCR associations to individual alleles was difficult when HLA alleles, especially DR and DQ, strongly co-occurred. HLA typing was unavailable for some donors at each locus, so association tests used only the typed subset. A later analysis found that HLA-associated TCR beta chains were more clonally expanded and had lower generation probabilities than equally common non-associated chains. A further reported finding was that TCR beta sequences accurately predicted the HLA-A and HLA-B alleles for most subjects in the first cohort. Compared with the roughly 670-donor mean, donors in an Asian-associated ancestry cluster had fewer N-insertions in productive TCRs, according to a later genetic analysis. A total of 164 TCR beta chains were listed by the study as associated with cytomegalovirus. A later analysis associated about 17,000 TCR beta sequences with specific HLA alleles at a false discovery rate of 0.05. In a later analysis, most CMV-associated TCR beta chains were found to appear HLA-restricted, with HLA associations seemingly driven largely by CMV exposure. In a later analysis, several top co-occurrence clusters were reported to appear linked to parvovirus B19, influenza, CMV and Epstein-Barr virus. It was suggested by the authors that the approach could potentially be generalized to other disease states and immunological phenotypes. Because counts were too low, 15 to 20 rarely observed V segments, including chromosome 9 orphons, were excluded from the earlier analysis of several hundred of the donors. A cluster of highly shared sequence variants was judged likely to be a technical artifact of the sequencing pipeline. CMV serostatus was the only immune exposure information available for the cohort. The 87-base-pair reads could not distinguish some IMGT-functional V segments, including TRBV6-2 and TRBV6-3, so those segments were excluded. In vitro tests confirmed that three of the cytomegalovirus-associated TCR beta chains recognize cytomegalovirus antigens. The cohort was sequenced for TCR beta chains only, and without alpha or paired-chain data the features that could be detected were limited. V-gene and J-gene trimming of TCR beta chains was associated with a missense DCLRE1C variant in a later genetic analysis, and the association was replicated in an independent cohort.

Spanning cysteine to phenylalanine, the CDR3 consists of 14 amino acids. The entry retains the CDR3 DNA only, 42 bases that are in frame from base 1. CDR1 and CDR2, per the germline V gene (reference sequence), are SEHNR and FQNEAQ. About this clone: Its target antigen remains unknown. At one end the junction does not follow the germline gene, possibly because of a read error.

The sample was PBMCs. In this chain, TRBV7-9 is recombined with TRBJ1-5; too little of a D gene remains to name it. The TCR sequence derives from a woman aged 18-29 years in good health and CMV-seropositive. The DNA sequence is as follows: TGTTCCAGCGCGTTTTTCGGGGAACGGGAGCCCCAGCATTTT. It specifies CSSAFFGEREPQHF.